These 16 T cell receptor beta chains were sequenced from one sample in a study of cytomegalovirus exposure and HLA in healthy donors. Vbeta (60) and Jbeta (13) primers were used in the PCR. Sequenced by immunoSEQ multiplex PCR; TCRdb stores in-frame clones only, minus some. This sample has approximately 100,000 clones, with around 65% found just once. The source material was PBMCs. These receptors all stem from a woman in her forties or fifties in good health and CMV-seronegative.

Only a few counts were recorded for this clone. Written as DNA, the CDR3 is TGTGCGGGGGGACTAGCGGGGGGCCCATCCTACGAGCAGTACTTC. It translates to CAGGLAGGPSYEQYF. V usage is TRBV25-1 and J usage is TRBJ2-7, with 15 bases aligning to TRBD2. Germline V gene sequence: CDR1 MGHDK, CDR2 SYGVNS. The CDR3 loop spans 15 amino acids.

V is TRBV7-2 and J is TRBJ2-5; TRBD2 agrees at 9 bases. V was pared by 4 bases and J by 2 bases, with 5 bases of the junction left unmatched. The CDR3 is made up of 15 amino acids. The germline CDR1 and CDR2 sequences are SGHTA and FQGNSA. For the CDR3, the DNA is TGTGCCAGCAGCTCCTGGACTAGCGTGCAAGAGACCCAGTACTTC. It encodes CASSSWTSVQETQYF.

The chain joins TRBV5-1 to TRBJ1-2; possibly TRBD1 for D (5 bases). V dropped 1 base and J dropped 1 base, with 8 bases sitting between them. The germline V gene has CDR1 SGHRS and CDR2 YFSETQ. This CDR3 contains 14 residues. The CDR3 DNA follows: TGCGCCAGCAGCTTGACAGGCCGTAACTATGGCTACACCTTC. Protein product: CASSLTGRNYGYTF. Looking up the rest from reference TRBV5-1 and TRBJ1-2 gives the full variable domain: KAGVTQTPRYLIKTRGQQVTLSCSPISGHRSVSWYQQTPGQGLQFLFEYFSETQRNKGNFPGRFSGRQFSNSRSEMNVSTLELGDSALYLCASSLTGRNYGYTFGSGTRLTVV.

CDR3 amino acids: CASSQDGTGLRNTQYF. In nucleotides, the CDR3 is TGCGCCAGCAGCCAAGATGGGACAGGACTAAGAAATACGCAGTATTTT. The chain combines TRBV4-1 with TRBJ2-3; 8 positions agree with TRBD1. V lost 0 bases and J lost 7; bases outside the gene matches: 9. The CDR3 length is 16 residues. Germline V gives CDR1 MGHRA, CDR2 YSYEKL.

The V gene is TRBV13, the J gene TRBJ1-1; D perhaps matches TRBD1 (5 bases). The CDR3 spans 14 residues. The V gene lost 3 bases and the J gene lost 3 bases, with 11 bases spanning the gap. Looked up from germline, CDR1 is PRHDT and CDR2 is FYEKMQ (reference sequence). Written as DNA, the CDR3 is TGTGCCAGCAGCTTCCGGGGAGGGGACACTGAAGCTTTCTTT. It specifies CASSFRGGDTEAFF.

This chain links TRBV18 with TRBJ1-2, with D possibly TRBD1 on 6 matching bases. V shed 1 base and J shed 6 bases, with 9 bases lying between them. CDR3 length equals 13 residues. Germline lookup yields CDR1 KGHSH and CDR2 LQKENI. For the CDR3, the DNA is TGTGCCAGCTCACCACAAAGGGACAATGGCTACACCTTC. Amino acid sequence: CASSPQRDNGYTF.

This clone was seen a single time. Here the CDR3 reads CASSLSPSGTGGRETQYF. The CDR3 bases are TGTGCCAGCAGCTTATCCCCTTCCGGGACAGGAGGCCGAGAGACCCAGTACTTC. The chain joins TRBV11-2 to TRBJ2-5; 8 bases align to TRBD1. Looked up from germline, CDR1 is SGHAT and CDR2 is FQNNGV. With V trimmed by 2 bases and J by 4 bases, 15 bases remained unmatched. This CDR3 has 18 amino acids. Variable domain in full (rest from reference TRBV11-2 and TRBJ2-5): EAGVAQSPRYKIIEKRQSVAFWCNPISGHATLYWYQQILGQGPKLLIQFQNNGVVDDSQLPKDRFSAERLKGVDSTLKIQPAKLEDSAVYLCASSLSPSGTGGRETQYFGPGTRLLVL.

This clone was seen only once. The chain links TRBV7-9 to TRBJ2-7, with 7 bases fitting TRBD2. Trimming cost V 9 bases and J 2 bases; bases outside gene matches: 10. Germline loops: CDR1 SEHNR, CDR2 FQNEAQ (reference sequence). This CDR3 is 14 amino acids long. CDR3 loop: CASERGLTTYEQYF. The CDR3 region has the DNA TGTGCCAGTGAGCGGGGACTCACCACCTACGAGCAGTACTTC.

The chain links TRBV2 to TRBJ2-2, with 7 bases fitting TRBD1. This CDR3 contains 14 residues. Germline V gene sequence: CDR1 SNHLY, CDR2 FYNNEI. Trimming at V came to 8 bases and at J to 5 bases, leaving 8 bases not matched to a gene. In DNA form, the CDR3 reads TGTGCCAGCGGAGACAGGGTTGGGACCGGGGAGCTGTTTTTT. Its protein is CASGDRVGTGELFF.

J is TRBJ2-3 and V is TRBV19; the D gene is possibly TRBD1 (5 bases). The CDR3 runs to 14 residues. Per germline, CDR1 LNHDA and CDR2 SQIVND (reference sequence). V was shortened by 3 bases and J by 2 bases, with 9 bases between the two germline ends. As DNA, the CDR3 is TGTGCCAGTAGTATGGGGCTAACCACAGATACGCAGTATTTT. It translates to CASSMGLTTDTQYF.

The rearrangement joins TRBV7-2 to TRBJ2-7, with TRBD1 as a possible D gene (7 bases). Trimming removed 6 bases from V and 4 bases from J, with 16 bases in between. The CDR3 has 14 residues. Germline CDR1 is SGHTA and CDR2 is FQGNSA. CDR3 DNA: TGTGCCAGCAGGACCCGCGGGACAGATTACGAGCAGTACTTC. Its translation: CASRTRGTDYEQYF. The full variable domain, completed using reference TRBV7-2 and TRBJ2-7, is GAGVSQSPSNKVTEKGKDVELRCDPISGHTALYWYRQSLGQGLEFLIYFQGNSAPDKSGLPSDRFSAERTGGSVSTLTIQRTQQEDSAVYLCASRTRGTDYEQYFGPGTRLTVT.

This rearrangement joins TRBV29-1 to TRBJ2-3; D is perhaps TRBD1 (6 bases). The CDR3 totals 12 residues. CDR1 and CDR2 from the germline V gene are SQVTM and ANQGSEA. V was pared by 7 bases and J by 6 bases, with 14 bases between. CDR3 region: CSATQGGDTQYF. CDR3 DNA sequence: TGCAGCGCCACACAGGGTGGGGATACGCAGTATTTT.

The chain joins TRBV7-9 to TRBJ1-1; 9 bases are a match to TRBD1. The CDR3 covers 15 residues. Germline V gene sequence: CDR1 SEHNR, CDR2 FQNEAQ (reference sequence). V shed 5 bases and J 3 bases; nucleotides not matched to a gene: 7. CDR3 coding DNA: TGTGCCAGCAGCCCAGGGACAGGGAGGTACACTGAAGCTTTCTTT. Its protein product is CASSPGTGRYTEAFF.

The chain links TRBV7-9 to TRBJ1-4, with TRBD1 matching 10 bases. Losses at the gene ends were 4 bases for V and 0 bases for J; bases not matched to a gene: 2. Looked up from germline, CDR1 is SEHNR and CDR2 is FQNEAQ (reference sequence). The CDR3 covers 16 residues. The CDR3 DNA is TGTGCCAGCAGCTGGGGACAGGGGCCAACTAATGAAAAACTGTTTTTT. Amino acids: CASSWGQGPTNEKLFF.

The CDR3 sequence is CATSRDNTGGGRTDTQYF. CDR3 nucleotides: TGTGCCACCAGCAGAGATAATACAGGGGGCGGAAGAACAGATACGCAGTATTTT. The V and J genes are TRBV15 and TRBJ2-3, with 9 bases that match TRBD1. V lost 0 bases to trimming and J lost 3 bases; unmatched junction nucleotides: 10. This CDR3 has 18 amino acids. Germline CDR1 LNHNV, CDR2 YYDKDF (reference sequence).

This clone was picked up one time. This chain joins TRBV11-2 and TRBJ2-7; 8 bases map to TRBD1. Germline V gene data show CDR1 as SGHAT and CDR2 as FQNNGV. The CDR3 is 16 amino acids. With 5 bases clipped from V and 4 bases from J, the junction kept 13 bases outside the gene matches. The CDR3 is CASSVHLGTGAYEQYF. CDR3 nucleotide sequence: TGTGCCAGCAGCGTACACCTCGGGACAGGAGCTTACGAGCAGTACTTC.